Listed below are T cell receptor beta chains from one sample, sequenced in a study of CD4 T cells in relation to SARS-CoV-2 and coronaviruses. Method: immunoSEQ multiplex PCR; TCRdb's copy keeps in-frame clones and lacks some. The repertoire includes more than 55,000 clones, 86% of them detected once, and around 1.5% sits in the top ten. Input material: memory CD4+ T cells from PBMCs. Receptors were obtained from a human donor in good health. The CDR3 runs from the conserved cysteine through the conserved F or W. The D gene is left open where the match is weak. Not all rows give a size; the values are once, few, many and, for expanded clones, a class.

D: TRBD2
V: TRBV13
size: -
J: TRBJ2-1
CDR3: CASSSLAGVNEQFF
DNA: TGTGCCAGCAGCTCCCTAGCGGGAGTCAATGAGCAGTTCTTC

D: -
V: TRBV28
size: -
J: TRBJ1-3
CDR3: CASSGGDPRNTIYF
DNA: TGTGCCAGCAGCGGAGGGGACCCCAGAAACACCATATATTTT

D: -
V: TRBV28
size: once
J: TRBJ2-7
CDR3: CASNTASKSYEQYF
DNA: TGTGCCAGCAATACCGCCTCAAAATCCTACGAGCAGTACTTC

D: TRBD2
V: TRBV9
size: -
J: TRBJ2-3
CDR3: CASSYLPTSPSTDTQYF
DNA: TGTGCCAGCAGCTACCTCCCGACTAGCCCTAGCACAGATACGCAGTATTTT

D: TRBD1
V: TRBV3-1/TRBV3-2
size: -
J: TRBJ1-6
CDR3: CASSRQGAYSPLHF
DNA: TGTGCCAGCAGCCGACAGGGGGCTTATTCACCCCTCCACTTT

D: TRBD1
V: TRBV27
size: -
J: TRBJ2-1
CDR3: CASSLVAGQGLNEQFF
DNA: TGTGCCAGCAGTTTGGTGGCGGGACAGGGGCTCAATGAGCAGTTCTTC

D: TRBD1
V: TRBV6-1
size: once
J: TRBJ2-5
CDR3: CASSGGQVRAQETQYF
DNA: TGTGCCAGCAGTGGGGGACAGGTCCGGGCGCAAGAGACCCAGTACTTC

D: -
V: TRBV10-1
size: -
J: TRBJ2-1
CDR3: CASSDGVRRFF
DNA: TGCGCCAGCAGTGATGGGGTAAGGCGGTTCTTC

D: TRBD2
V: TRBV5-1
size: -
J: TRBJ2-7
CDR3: CASSSATSGSLTGYEQYF
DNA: TGCGCCAGCAGCTCCGCGACTAGCGGGAGTCTCACTGGCTACGAGCAGTACTTC

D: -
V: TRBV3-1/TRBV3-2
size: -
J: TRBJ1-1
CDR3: CASSPKRAVLNTEAFF
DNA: TGTGCCAGCAGCCCAAAGAGGGCAGTTTTGAACACTGAAGCTTTCTTT

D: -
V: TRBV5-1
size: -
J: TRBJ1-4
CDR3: CASSLGGQEEKLFF
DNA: TGCGCCAGCAGCTTGGGGGGACAAGAAGAAAAACTGTTTTTT

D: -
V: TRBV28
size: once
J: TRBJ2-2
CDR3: CASYRESGELFF
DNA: TGTGCCAGTTACAGGGAAAGCGGGGAGCTGTTTTTT

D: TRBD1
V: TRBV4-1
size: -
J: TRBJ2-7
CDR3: CASSQDGWGTGGEQYF
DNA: TGCGCCAGCAGCCAAGACGGGTGGGGGACAGGGGGCGAGCAGTACTTC

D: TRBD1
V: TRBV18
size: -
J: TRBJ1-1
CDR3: CASSPTGGTGRNTEAFF
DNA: TGTGCCAGCTCACCGACCGGAGGGACAGGGAGGAACACTGAAGCTTTCTTT

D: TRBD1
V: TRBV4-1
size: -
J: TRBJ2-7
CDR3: CASSQGDRGLYEQYF
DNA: TGCGCCAGCAGCCAAGGGGACAGGGGATTGTACGAGCAGTACTTC

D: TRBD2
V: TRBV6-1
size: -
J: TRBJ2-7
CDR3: CASSVSLAGGRNPYEQYF
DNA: TGTGCCAGCAGTGTTAGCCTAGCGGGAGGACGGAATCCCTACGAGCAGTACTTC

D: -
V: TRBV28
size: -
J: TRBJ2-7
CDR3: CASSFGRYEQYF
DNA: TGTGCCAGCAGTTTCGGGCGCTACGAGCAGTACTTC

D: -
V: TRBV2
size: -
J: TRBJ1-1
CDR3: CASSAQVKAFF
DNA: TGTGCCAGCAGTGCGCAGGTAAAAGCTTTCTTT

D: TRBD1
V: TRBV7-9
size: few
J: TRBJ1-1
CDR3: CASSLGTGGKDTEAFF
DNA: TGTGCCAGCAGCTTAGGGACAGGGGGTAAGGACACTGAAGCTTTCTTT

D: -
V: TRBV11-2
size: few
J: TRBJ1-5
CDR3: CASSKFEGTTNQPQHF
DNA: TGTGCCAGCAGTAAATTCGAGGGGACTACCAATCAGCCCCAGCATTTT

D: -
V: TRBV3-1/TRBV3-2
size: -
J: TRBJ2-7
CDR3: CASSQVTSEQYF
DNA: TGTGCCAGCAGCCAAGTAACGTCCGAGCAGTACTTC

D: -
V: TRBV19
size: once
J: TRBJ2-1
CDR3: CASTLRGSGADNEQFF
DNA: TGTGCCAGTACTCTACGCGGGTCTGGAGCCGACAATGAGCAGTTCTTC

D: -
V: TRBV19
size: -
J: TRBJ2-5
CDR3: CASRGHSRGQETQYF
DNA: TGTGCCAGTAGGGGACATTCCCGGGGGCAAGAGACCCAGTACTTC

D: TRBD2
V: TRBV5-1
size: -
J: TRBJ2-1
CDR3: CASSPVAGVRGNEQFF
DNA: TGCGCCAGCAGCCCCGTAGCGGGAGTGCGGGGCAATGAGCAGTTCTTC

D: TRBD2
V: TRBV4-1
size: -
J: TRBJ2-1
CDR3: CASSQGVGEFAGVRNEQFF
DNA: TGCGCCAGCAGCCAAGGGGTGGGGGAGTTTGCGGGAGTTAGGAATGAGCAGTTCTTC

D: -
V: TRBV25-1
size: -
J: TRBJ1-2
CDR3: CASSESGSGAIGGYTF
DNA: TGTGCCAGCAGTGAATCTGGGTCAGGCGCTATCGGCGGCTACACCTTC

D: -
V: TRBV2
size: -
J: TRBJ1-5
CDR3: CASSENIPNQPQHF
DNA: TGTGCCAGCAGTGAAAACATACCGAATCAGCCCCAGCATTTT

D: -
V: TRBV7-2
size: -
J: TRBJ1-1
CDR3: CASSLDGTAGNTEAFF
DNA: TGTGCCAGCAGCTTAGATGGGACGGCTGGGAACACTGAAGCTTTCTTT

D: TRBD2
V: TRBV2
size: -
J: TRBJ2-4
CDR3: CASRGGDRPKNIQYF
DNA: TGTGCCAGCAGGGGAGGGGATCGACCCAAAAACATTCAGTACTTC

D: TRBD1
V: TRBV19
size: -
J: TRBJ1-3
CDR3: CASSNTGTGLFNTIYF
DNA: TGTGCCAGTAGTAATACCGGGACAGGGCTATTCAACACCATATATTTT

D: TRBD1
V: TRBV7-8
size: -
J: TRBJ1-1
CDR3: CASSSPQGTSVRAFF
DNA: TGTGCCAGCAGCTCACCACAGGGGACCTCAGTGAGGGCTTTCTTT

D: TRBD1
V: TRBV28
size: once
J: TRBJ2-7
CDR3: CASRLGTGALFSYEQYF
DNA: TGTGCCAGCAGGTTAGGGACAGGGGCCCTATTCTCCTACGAGCAGTACTTC

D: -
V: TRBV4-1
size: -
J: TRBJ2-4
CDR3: CASSQWQGGKNIQYF
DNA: TGCGCCAGCAGCCAATGGCAGGGAGGCAAAAACATACAGTACTTC

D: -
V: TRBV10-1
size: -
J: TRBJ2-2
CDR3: CASSESYGSGELFF
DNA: TGCGCCAGCAGTGAGTCTTATGGGTCCGGGGAGCTGTTTTTT

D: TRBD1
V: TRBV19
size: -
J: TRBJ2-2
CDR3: CASSLLDRVTGELFF
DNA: TGTGCCAGTAGTTTACTCGACAGGGTCACCGGGGAGCTGTTTTTT

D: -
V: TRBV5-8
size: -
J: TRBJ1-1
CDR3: CASNLRTGYNTEAFF
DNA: TGTGCCAGCAATCTCCGAACAGGGTACAACACTGAAGCTTTCTTT

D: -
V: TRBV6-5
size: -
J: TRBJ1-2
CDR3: CASSPDSNYGYTF
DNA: TGTGCCAGCAGCCCGGACAGTAACTATGGCTACACCTTC

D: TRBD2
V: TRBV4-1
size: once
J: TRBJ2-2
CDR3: CASSQDPSGSSSGELFF
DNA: TGCGCCAGCAGCCAAGATCCTAGCGGGAGTAGCAGCGGGGAGCTGTTTTTT

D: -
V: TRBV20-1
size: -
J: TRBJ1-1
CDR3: CSASIRNTEAFF
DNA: TGCAGTGCTAGTATAAGAAACACTGAAGCTTTCTTT

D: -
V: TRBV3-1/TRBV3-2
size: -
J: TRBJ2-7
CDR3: CASSHTGRYEQYF
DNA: TGTGCCAGCAGCCACACAGGTCGGTACGAGCAGTACTTC

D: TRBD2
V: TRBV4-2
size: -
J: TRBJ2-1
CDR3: CASSQPWTSGRTPSSYNEQFF
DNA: TGTGCCAGCAGCCAACCTTGGACTAGCGGGAGGACCCCGAGCTCCTACAATGAGCAGTTCTTC

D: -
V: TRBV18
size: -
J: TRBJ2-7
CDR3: CASSPGVGYEQYF
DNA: TGTGCCAGCTCACCAGGGGTAGGCTACGAGCAGTACTTC

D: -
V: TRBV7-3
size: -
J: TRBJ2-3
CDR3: CASSLTLGDTQYF
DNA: TGTGCCAGCAGCTTAACGTTAGGAGATACGCAGTATTTT

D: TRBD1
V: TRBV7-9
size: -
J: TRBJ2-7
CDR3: CASSIDRDEQYF
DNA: TGTGCCAGCAGCATAGACAGGGACGAGCAGTACTTC

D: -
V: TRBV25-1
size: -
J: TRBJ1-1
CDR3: CASRGSGGQNTEAFF
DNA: TGTGCCAGCCGCGGATCGGGGGGTCAGAACACTGAAGCTTTCTTT

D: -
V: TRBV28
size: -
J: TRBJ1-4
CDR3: CASMMGGQREKLFF
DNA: TGTGCCAGCATGATGGGCGGACAAAGGGAAAAACTGTTTTTT

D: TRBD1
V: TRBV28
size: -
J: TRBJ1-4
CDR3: CASSTTGGGNEKLFF
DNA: TGTGCCAGCAGCACTACAGGGGGCGGTAATGAAAAACTGTTTTTT

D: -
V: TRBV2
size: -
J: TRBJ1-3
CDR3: CASSAGSGNTIYF
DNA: TGTGCCAGCAGTGCAGGGTCTGGAAACACCATATATTTT

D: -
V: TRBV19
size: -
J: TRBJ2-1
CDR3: CASPVLRYNEQFF
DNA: TGTGCCAGCCCCGTACTCCGCTACAATGAGCAGTTCTTC

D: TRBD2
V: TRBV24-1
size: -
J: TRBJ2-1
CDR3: CATSDFVGGTSGRGNEQFF
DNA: TGTGCCACCAGTGATTTTGTTGGTGGGACTAGCGGGAGAGGCAATGAGCAGTTCTTC

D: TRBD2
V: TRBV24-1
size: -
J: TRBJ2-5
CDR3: CATSDPGTSGTETQYF
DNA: TGTGCCACCAGTGACCCCGGGACTAGCGGGACTGAGACCCAGTACTTC

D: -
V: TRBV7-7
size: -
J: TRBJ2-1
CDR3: CASSSRGVGNEQFF
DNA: TGTGCCAGCAGCTCTAGGGGAGTGGGCAATGAGCAGTTCTTC

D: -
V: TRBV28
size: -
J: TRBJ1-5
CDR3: CASSPPRGNQPQHF
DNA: TGTGCCAGCAGTCCCCCCAGGGGTAATCAGCCCCAGCATTTT

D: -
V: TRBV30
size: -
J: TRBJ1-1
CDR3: CAWSRKREAFF
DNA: TGTGCCTGGAGTCGAAAGAGGGAAGCTTTCTTT

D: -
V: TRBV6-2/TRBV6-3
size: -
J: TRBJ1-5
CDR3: CASSYSGVNQPQHF
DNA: TGTGCCAGCAGTTACTCGGGAGTCAATCAGCCCCAGCATTTT

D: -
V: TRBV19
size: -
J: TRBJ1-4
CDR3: CASPLGNRGEKLFF
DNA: TGTGCCTCGCCACTTGGGAATCGTGGCGAAAAACTGTTTTTT

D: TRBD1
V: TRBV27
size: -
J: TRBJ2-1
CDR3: CASRQWTGPRNEQFF
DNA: TGTGCCAGCAGACAATGGACAGGGCCGAGGAATGAGCAGTTCTTC